Following are 29 T cell receptor beta chains from one sample sequenced in a study of molecular identifiers for immune sequencing clone quantification. TCRdb re-derived calls from the PCR reads in MiXCR, one entry per CDR3 protein. The table records about 97,000 distinct CDR3 sequences, about 24% of them present only once. The sample taken for sequencing was naive CD8+ T cells from blood, with Jurkat cell RNA spiked in. Noted subset: FACS-sorted CD8+CD4-CCR7+CD45RA+ naive T cells. The receptor source for this set is a human donor in good health. Some libraries in this study had Jurkat cell RNA spiked in.

The chain recombines TRBV24-1 with TRBJ2-5; TRBD1 might be the D (6 bases). Germline V gene sequence: CDR1 KGHDR, CDR2 SFDVKD. The CDR3 is 16 residues long. V was trimmed by 7 bases and J by 7 bases, leaving 24 bases between them. Here the CDR3 reads CATSPEPGQRKGTQYF. The CDR3 nucleotides are TGTGCCACCAGCCCAGAACCGGGACAAAGGAAGGGGACCCAGTACTTC.

As concerns this clonotype: This may come from a read error, since a much larger clone is one base off. The conserved phenylalanine or tryptophan is not found at the CDR3 terminus, so this likely reflects a read error. The chain links TRBV19 to TRBJ2-7; D might be TRBD1 (6 bases). This CDR3 has 14 amino acids. V lost 4 bases, J lost 3 bases, and 13 bases lay in between. CDR1 is LNHDA, CDR2 SQIVND, per germline (reference sequence). CDR3 protein: CASSTGTPNYEQYL. The CDR3 nucleotides read TGTGCCAGTAGTACCGGGACACCGAACTACGAGCAGTACCTC.

As to this clonotype: Its ends do not fully match the called genes, so a read error is possible. The V gene is TRBV6-1, the J gene TRBJ2-2; D might be TRBD2 (5 bases). The CDR3 consists of 16 residues. The germline CDR1 and CDR2 sequences are MNHNS and SASEGT. The CDR3, as DNA: TGTGCCAGCAGTGAAGTGGTGGTCAGTCTCACCGGGGTGCTGTTTTTT. Its translation is CASSEVVVSLTGVLFF.

This clonotype appeared many times. The V call is TRBV30, the J call TRBJ2-3, with D unresolved. The germline V and J ends were trimmed by 3 bases and 0 bases, with 10 bases remaining between them. CDR3 length: 14 residues. Germline CDR1 is GTSNPN and CDR2 is SVGIG (reference sequence). In DNA, the CDR3 is TGTGCCTGGAGCCATCTCCCTAGCACAGATACGCAGTATTTT. It specifies CAWSHLPSTDTQYF.

This sequence joins TRBV20-1 and TRBJ2-1, with 10 bases that match TRBD2. Germline CDR1 is DFQATT and CDR2 is SNEGSKA (reference sequence). This CDR3 contains 15 residues. Trimming cost V 4 bases and J 8 bases; bases outside gene matches: 11. The CDR3 protein is CSATPGASGSDEQFF. Written as DNA, the CDR3 is TGCAGTGCTACGCCCGGAGCTAGCGGGAGTGATGAGCAGTTCTTC.

The sample holds many counts of this clonotype. The chain uses TRBV7-9 and TRBJ2-5, with D uncertain. The germline V gene encodes CDR1 SEHNR and CDR2 FQNEAQ (reference sequence). V lost 2 bases, J lost 2 bases, and 12 bases lay in between. The length of the CDR3 is 15 residues. The CDR3 nucleotides read TGTGCCAGCAGCTTATTCCCTGACTTTCAAGAGACCCAGTACTTC. Translated, it gives CASSLFPDFQETQYF. Supplemented by reference TRBV7-9 and TRBJ2-5, the full variable domain reads DTGVSQNPRHKITKRGQNVTFRCDPISEHNRLYWYRQTLGQGPEFLTYFQNEAQLEKSRLLSDRFSAERPKGSFSTLEIQRTEQGDSAMYLCASSLFPDFQETQYFGPGTRLLVL.

This clonotype appeared many times. J is TRBJ2-1 and V is TRBV5-5; 7 positions agree with TRBD1. The CDR3 is 15 residues long. Germline V CDR1 and CDR2: SGHKS, YYEKEE (reference sequence). Unmatched junction bases numbered 7, after V lost 0 bases and J lost 7 bases. The CDR3: CASSLVTGMRNEQFF. The DNA for the CDR3 is TGTGCCAGCAGCTTGGTGACAGGGATGAGGAATGAGCAGTTCTTC.

Concerning this clonotype itself: A much larger clonotype is one base distant, so this may be a read error. The chain recombines TRBV11-2 with TRBJ2-3; unclear D gene. There are 16 residues in the CDR3. Germline CDR1 SGHAT, CDR2 FQNNGV. The CDR3 spells CTSSFTPGQSTDTQYF. The DNA for the CDR3 is TGTACCAGCAGCTTTACCCCCGGCCAAAGCACAGATACGCAGTATTTT.

Turning to this clonotype: A much larger clonotype is one base distant, so this may be a read error. The chain joins TRBV27 to TRBJ2-1, with D unclear. This CDR3 has 11 residues. V lost 6 bases and J lost 2, with 2 bases in between. Germline V lookup: CDR1 MNHEY, CDR2 SMNVEV (reference sequence). The CDR3 loop is CASSTYNEQFF. The CDR3 nucleotides are TGTGCCAGCAGCACCTACAATGAGCAGTTCTTC.

Points on this clonotype: Since a much larger clone is just one base distant, this may be a read error. The CDR3 sequence: CASSTTDFYERYF. The CDR3 DNA reads as TGTGCCAGCAGCACGACAGACTTCTACGAGCGGTACTTC. The chain uses TRBV7-9 and TRBJ2-7; D may be TRBD1 (5 bases). CDR1 is SEHNR, CDR2 FQNEAQ, per germline (reference sequence). This CDR3 region has 13 residues.

This clonotype appeared many times. The chain is built from TRBV5-4 and TRBJ2-7; D is ambiguous. Germline V CDR1 and CDR2: SGHNT, YYREEE (reference sequence). V lost 3 bases and J 3 bases, leaving 10 bases between the germline ends. The CDR3 extends over 13 amino acids. CDR3 loop: CASSYGNNYEQYF. The CDR3 bases are TGTGCCAGCAGCTATGGAAACAACTACGAGCAGTACTTC.

Details on this clonotype: No conserved phenylalanine or tryptophan is present at the end of the CDR3, so a read error is the likely explanation. V usage is TRBV27 and J usage is TRBJ1-6, with a tentative D call TRBD1 (6 bases). The CDR3 runs to 14 residues. The V end was cut by 7 bases, the J end by 9 bases, with 16 bases between. CDR1 and CDR2 from the germline V gene are MNHEY and SMNVEV (reference sequence). The CDR3 spells CASKPGQSGSPLHL. CDR3 bases: TGTGCCAGCAAGCCGGGACAATCGGGTTCACCCCTCCACCTT.

This chain joins TRBV12-5 and TRBJ2-2; no reliable D call. This CDR3 spans 16 amino acids. CDR1 is LGHNT and CDR2 is FRNRAP in the germline V gene. Trimming removed 0 bases from V and 3 bases from J, with 11 bases in between. CDR3 DNA: TGTGCTAGTGGTTTGGTAATGGGTGGGGACACCGGGGAGCTGTTTTTT. This translates into CASGLVMGGDTGELFF.

Comment on this clonotype: It may be a read error: a sequence one base away is much more abundant. V is TRBV7-2 and J is TRBJ2-5; D perhaps matches TRBD1 (6 bases). Germline V gene sequence: CDR1 SGHTA, CDR2 FQGNSA. This CDR3 has 15 amino acids. V was shortened by 7 bases and J by 5 bases, with 20 bases between the two germline ends. The CDR3 protein is CASTSGEGHLETQYF. In DNA, the CDR3 is TGTGCCAGCACCTCCGGAGAGGGACATCTCGAGACCCAGTACTTC.

This clonotype was seen ten or more times. J is TRBJ2-7 and V is TRBV4-1; 11 bases align to TRBD2. The ends lost 1 base at V and 3 bases at J; junction bases unmatched: 5. The CDR3 is 16 residues long. From germline, CDR1 is MGHRA and CDR2 YSYEKL. The chain's CDR3 is CASSQGGLAEYYEQYF. CDR3 coding DNA: TGCGCCAGCAGCCAAGGGGGACTAGCGGAGTACTACGAGCAGTACTTC.

To note about this clonotype: An end of the junction differs from the germline gene, which may be a read error. The genes are TRBV7-6 and TRBJ2-7; the match to TRBD2 covers 7 bases. Per the germline V gene, CDR1 is SGHVS and CDR2 is FNYEAQ. The CDR3 totals 13 residues. The CDR3 DNA follows: TGTGCCCGCAGCTTGGGCGGGAGTTACGGGCAGTACTTC. It encodes CARSLGGSYGQYF.

The table lists this clonotype with many counts. The rearrangement uses TRBV9 and TRBJ2-3, with D tentatively TRBD1 or TRBD2 (5 bases each). The CDR3 has 15 amino acids. V was clipped by 4 bases and J by 5 bases, with 17 bases between them. Per the germline V gene, CDR1 is SGDLS and CDR2 is YYNGEE. CDR3 sequence: CASSPSGGVVDTQYF. CDR3 in DNA: TGTGCCAGCAGCCCCAGTGGGGGAGTCGTAGATACGCAGTATTTT.

This clonotype was seen repeatedly, ten times or more. J is TRBJ2-7 and V is TRBV20-1; D assignment may be TRBD1 or TRBD2 (6 bases each). The CDR3 loop spans 15 amino acids. CDR1 is DFQATT and CDR2 is SNEGSKA in the germline V gene (reference sequence). The V end was cut by 5 bases, the J end by 4 bases, with 21 bases between. This chain's CDR3 is CSARRAGAPAYEQYF. The CDR3 DNA is TGCAGTGCTCGGAGGGCAGGGGCCCCCGCTTACGAGCAGTACTTC.

In its sample, this clonotype was seen many times. V gene TRBV27 combines with J gene TRBJ2-4, with D possibly TRBD2 on 6 matching bases. Trimming pared 3 bases from V and 0 bases from J, leaving 12 bases between. This CDR3 spans 16 amino acids. The germline V gene has CDR1 MNHEY and CDR2 SMNVEV (reference sequence). In nucleotides, the CDR3 is TGTGCCAGCAGTTTCCCGGGGGACCTAGCCAAAAACATTCAGTACTTC. It encodes CASSFPGDLAKNIQYF.

This clonotype was found many times. The rearrangement uses TRBV4-1 and TRBJ2-3, with TRBD1 matching 9 bases. The CDR3 is 15 residues long. V dropped 4 bases and J dropped 4; count of bases not matched to a gene: 6. Per germline, CDR1 MGHRA and CDR2 YSYEKL. For the CDR3, the DNA is TGCGCCAGCAGCCGTGAACAGGGGGCCGCAGATACGCAGTATTTT. Its translation is CASSREQGAADTQYF.

The chain combines TRBV7-6 with TRBJ2-7, with D uncertain. This CDR3 has 13 residues. Looked up from germline, CDR1 is SGHVS and CDR2 is FNYEAQ. V was shortened by 3 bases and J by 4 bases, with 10 bases between the two germline ends. The CDR3 here is CASSLSRIYEQYF. The DNA of the CDR3 is TGTGCCAGCAGCTTGTCCAGAATATACGAGCAGTACTTC. The variable domain in full, with the rest retrieved from reference TRBV7-6 and TRBJ2-7, is GAGVSQSPRYKVTKRGQDVALRCDPISGHVSLYWYRQALGQGPEFLTYFNYEAQQDKSGLPNDRFSAERPEGSISTLTIQRTEQRDSAMYRCASSLSRIYEQYFGPGTRLTVT.

Remarks on this clonotype: This clone may be a read error of a much larger clone one base away. The chain uses TRBV30 and TRBJ2-7; perhaps D is TRBD1 or TRBD2 (5 bases each). V was cut by 5 bases and J by 1 base, with 9 bases left in between. The CDR3 is 12 residues long. Germline assignment: CDR1 GTSNPN and CDR2 SVGIG (reference sequence). The CDR3 loop reads CAWPGASYEQYF. DNA of the CDR3: TGTGCCTGGCCCGGGGCTTCCTACGAGCAGTACTTC.

This clonotype was seen repeatedly, ten times or more. The chain is built from TRBV12-3 or TRBV12-4 and TRBJ1-1; D is ambiguous. The CDR3 runs 14 residues. V lost 9 bases and J 0 bases, leaving 14 bases between the germline ends. Written as DNA, the CDR3 is TGTGCCAGTTGGTCCCGGCAAGTGAACACTGAAGCTTTCTTT. Its translation: CASWSRQVNTEAFF.

This clonotype was seen at least ten times. V and J are TRBV29-1 and TRBJ2-2; 9 bases are a match to TRBD1. Trimming took 6 bases from V and 0 from J; bases not matched to a gene: 8. This CDR3 comprises 16 residues. Germline assignment: CDR1 SQVTM and CDR2 ANQGSEA. CDR3 in amino acids: CSVNGQGIANTGELFF. Here the CDR3 DNA reads TGCAGCGTGAACGGACAGGGGATCGCGAACACCGGGGAGCTGTTTTTT.

Regarding this clonotype: A single base separates this from a much larger clone, so it may be a read error. The chain couples TRBV5-6 to TRBJ2-5; D is perhaps TRBD1 (6 bases). Between the trimmed V and J ends, which lost 2 bases and 6 bases, there was a span of 11 bases. Germline V CDR1 and CDR2: SGHDT, YYEEEE. The CDR3 runs 13 residues. CDR3 coding DNA: TGTGCCAGCAGCTTTGGACAGCAGAAGACCCAGTACTTC. Translating gives CASSFGQQKTQYF.

V is TRBV5-6 and J is TRBJ1-1; D not resolved. V dropped 4 bases and J dropped 3 bases, with 13 bases sitting between them. The CDR3 covers 14 residues. Germline CDR1 and CDR2: SGHDT and YYEEEE. CDR3 in amino acids: CASSELPSHTEAFF. As DNA, the CDR3 is TGTGCCAGCAGCGAATTGCCGTCGCACACTGAAGCTTTCTTT. The variable domain in full, completed from reference TRBV5-6 and TRBJ1-1, reads DAGVTQSPTHLIKTRGQQVTLRCSPKSGHDTVSWYQQALGQGPQFIFQYYEEEERQRGNFPDRFSGHQFPNYSSELNVNALLLGDSALYLCASSELPSHTEAFFGQGTRLTVV.

The chain combines TRBV4-1 with TRBJ2-1; 11 bases line up with TRBD2. This CDR3 is built from 15 residues. The germline CDR1 and CDR2 sequences are MGHRA and YSYEKL. The J segment lost 7 bases and the V segment lost 3 bases, leaving 5 bases of the junction unmatched. The CDR3 protein is CASSQTSGVWNEQFF. CDR3 nucleotides: TGCGCCAGCAGCCAGACTAGCGGGGTTTGGAATGAGCAGTTCTTC.

There are many counts of this clonotype. This chain uses TRBV4-3 with TRBJ2-3, with unresolved D. Germline V gives CDR1 LGHNA, CDR2 YSLEER. V was pared by 0 bases and J by 0 bases, with 4 bases between. This CDR3 is built from 14 residues. The CDR3 is CASSQDSSTDTQYF. The CDR3 DNA reads as TGCGCCAGCAGCCAAGATTCTAGCACAGATACGCAGTATTTT.

This clonotype was counted many times. The chain carries TRBV11-3 and TRBJ2-7; D may be TRBD2 (6 bases). CDR1 SGHNT and CDR2 YENEEA come from the germline V gene. V lost 0 bases to trimming and J lost 5 bases, with 14 bases between them. This CDR3 spans 15 amino acids. The chain's CDR3 is CASSLEAGGTHEQYF. CDR3 DNA sequence: TGTGCCAGCAGCTTAGAGGCCGGGGGAACTCACGAGCAGTACTTC.